This T cell receptor beta chain was identified during a study of brain T cells in children with intractable seizures. Findings and limits, study-wide: Only CDR3 sequence similarity suggested viral specificity, without known HCMV serostatus.

In this sample, this clone turned up a few times. Its matching antigen is unknown. Method: immunoSEQ multiplex PCR; TCRdb's copy keeps in-frame clones and lacks some. The data hold 340,000 or so clones, with 93% observed a single time. Trimming left V 0 bases short and J 4 bases short, with 7 bases between. This CDR3 is 14 amino acids long. The germline gives CDR1 SGHNT, CDR2 YENEEA. Time point: blood from clinic visit 5 months post-surgery; TSC patient then seizure free. The clonotype comes from a boy less than two years old with tuberous sclerosis and intractable seizures. The input for sequencing was peripheral blood, taken roughly 5 months after surgery. V and J are TRBV11-3 and TRBJ1-3; no definite D call. The CDR3 coding sequence is TGTGCCAGCAGCTTAGAAGGCAGGGGAAACACCATATATTTT. Translating it yields CASSLEGRGNTIYF.